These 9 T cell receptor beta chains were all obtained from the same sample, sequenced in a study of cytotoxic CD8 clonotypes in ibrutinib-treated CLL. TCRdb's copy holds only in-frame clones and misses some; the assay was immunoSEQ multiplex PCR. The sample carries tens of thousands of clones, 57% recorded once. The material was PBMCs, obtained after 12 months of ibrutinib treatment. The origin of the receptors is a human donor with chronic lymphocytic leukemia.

The chain's CDR3 is CASRQRTGSRSTDTQYF. The DNA of the CDR3 is TGTGCCAGCAGACAACGGACAGGGAGCCGGAGCACAGATACGCAGTATTTT. The V call is TRBV2, the J call TRBJ2-3, with TRBD1 matching 8 bases. This CDR3 spans 17 amino acids. The V and J ends lost 6 bases and 0 bases, in that order; junction bases with no gene match: 11. In germline, CDR1 is SNHLY, CDR2 FYNNEI. Filled out from reference TRBV2 and TRBJ2-3, the complete variable domain reads EPEVTQTPSHQVTQMGQEVILRCVPISNHLYFYWYRQILGQKVEFLVSFYNNEISEKSEIFDDQFSVERPDGSNFTLKIRSTKLEDSAMYFCASRQRTGSRSTDTQYFGPGTRLTVL.

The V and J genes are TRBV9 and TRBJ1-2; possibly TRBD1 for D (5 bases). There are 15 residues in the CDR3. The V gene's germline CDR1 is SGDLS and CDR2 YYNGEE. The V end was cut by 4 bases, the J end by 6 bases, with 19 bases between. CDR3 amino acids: CASSQAPQGVHGYTF. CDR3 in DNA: TGTGCCAGCAGCCAAGCCCCCCAGGGTGTTCATGGCTACACCTTC.

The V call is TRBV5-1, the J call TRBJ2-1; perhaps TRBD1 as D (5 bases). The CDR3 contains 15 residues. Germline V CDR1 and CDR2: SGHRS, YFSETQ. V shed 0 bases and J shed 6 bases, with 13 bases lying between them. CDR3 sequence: CASSLAGHESNEQFF. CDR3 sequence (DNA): TGCGCCAGCAGCTTGGCTGGACACGAGTCCAATGAGCAGTTCTTC.

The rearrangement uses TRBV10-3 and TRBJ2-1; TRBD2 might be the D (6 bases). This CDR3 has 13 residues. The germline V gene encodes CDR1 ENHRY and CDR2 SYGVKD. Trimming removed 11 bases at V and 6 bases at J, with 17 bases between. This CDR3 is CASAGPQSNEQFF. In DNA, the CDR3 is TGTGCCTCTGCGGGACCCCAGAGCAATGAGCAGTTCTTC.

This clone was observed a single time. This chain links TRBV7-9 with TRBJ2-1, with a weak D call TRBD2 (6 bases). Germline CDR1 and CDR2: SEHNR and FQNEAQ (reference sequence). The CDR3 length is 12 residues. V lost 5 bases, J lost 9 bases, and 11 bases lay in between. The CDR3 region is CASSLQGGEQFF. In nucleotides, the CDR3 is TGTGCCAGCAGCCTTCAGGGAGGTGAGCAGTTCTTC.

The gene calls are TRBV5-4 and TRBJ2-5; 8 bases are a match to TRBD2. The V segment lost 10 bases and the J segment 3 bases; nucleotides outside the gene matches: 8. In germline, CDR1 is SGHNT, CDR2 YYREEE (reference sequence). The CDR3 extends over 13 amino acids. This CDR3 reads CAGHSGLEETQYF. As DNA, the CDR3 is TGTGCCGGACACTCGGGACTAGAAGAGACCCAGTACTTC.

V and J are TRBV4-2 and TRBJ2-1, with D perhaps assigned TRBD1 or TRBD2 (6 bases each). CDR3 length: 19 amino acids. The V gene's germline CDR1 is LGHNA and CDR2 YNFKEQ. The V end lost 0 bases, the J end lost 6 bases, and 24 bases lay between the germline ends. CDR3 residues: CASSQEGGLGLARVNEQFF. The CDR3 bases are TGTGCCAGCAGCCAAGAGGGGGGCCTAGGCCTGGCGCGTGTCAATGAGCAGTTCTTC.

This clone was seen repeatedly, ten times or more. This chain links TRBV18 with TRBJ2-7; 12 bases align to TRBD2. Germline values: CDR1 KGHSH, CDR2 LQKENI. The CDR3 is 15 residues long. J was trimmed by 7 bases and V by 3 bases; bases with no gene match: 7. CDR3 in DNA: TGTGCCAGCTCACCTTGGACTAGCGGGATCCGGGAGCAGTACTTC. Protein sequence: CASSPWTSGIREQYF.

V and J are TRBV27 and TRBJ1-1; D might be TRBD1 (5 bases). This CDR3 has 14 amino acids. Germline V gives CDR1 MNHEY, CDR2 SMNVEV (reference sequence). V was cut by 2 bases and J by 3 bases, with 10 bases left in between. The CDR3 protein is CASSLARADTEAFF. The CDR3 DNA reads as TGTGCCAGCAGTTTAGCCAGGGCGGACACTGAAGCTTTCTTT.